A selection of T cell receptor beta chains follows, all from one sample in a study of response to subunit inactivated influenza vaccine. TCRdb re-derived calls from the RT-PCR reads in MiXCR, one entry per CDR3 protein. The sample contains hundreds of thousands of distinct CDR3 sequences, 12% to 15% of which appear only once. The sequences come from PBMCs from blood, collected about 14 days before vaccination. These receptors were collected from a man in his fifties or sixties who received an inactivated influenza vaccine. CDR3s include the opening cysteine and the closing phenylalanine or tryptophan. The D gene is left open where the match is weak. The size entry is marked missing in some rows and otherwise reads once, few, many or a size class.

NA | many | TRBJ1-5 | TRBV6-5 | CASSSTGRLNQPQHF | TGTGCCAGCAGTTCCACCGGACGGTTAAATCAGCCCCAGCATTTT
TRBD1 | NA | TRBJ2-5 | TRBV13 | CASSADRGKETQYF | TGTGCCAGCAGCGCTGACAGGGGGAAAGAGACCCAGTACTTC
NA | many | TRBJ1-1 | TRBV21-1 | CASSKWWPNTEAFF | TGTGCCAGCAGCAAATGGTGGCCGAACACTGAAGCTTTCTTT
NA | many | TRBJ1-4 | TRBV28 | CASSSTADQSNEKLFF | TGTGCCAGCAGTTCCACCGCGGACCAATCTAATGAAAAACTGTTTTTT
NA | NA | TRBJ2-7 | TRBV14 | CASSDARDAYEQYF | TGTGCCAGCAGCGACGCCCGGGATGCCTACGAGCAGTACTTC
NA | many | TRBJ1-1 | TRBV28 | CASSPLTGNTEAFF | TGCGCCAGCAGCCCATTGACAGGGAACACTGAAGCTTTCTTT
NA | NA | TRBJ2-3 | TRBV6-1 | CASSSGQIPSTDTQYF | TGTGCCAGCAGCAGCGGACAGATCCCTAGCACAGATACGCAGTATTTT
NA | few | TRBJ2-7 | TRBV11-2 | CASSYRDTLYEQYF | TGTGCCAGCAGCTACCGGGACACACTCTACGAGCAGTACTTC
NA | few | TRBJ1-1 | TRBV6-5 | CASSSTGGEAFF | TGTGCCAGCAGTTCGACAGGAGGTGAAGCTTTCTTT
TRBD2 | many | TRBJ2-3 | TRBV12-3/TRBV12-4 | CASSLGGAPDTQYF | TGTGCCAGCAGTTTGGGAGGGGCTCCAGATACGCAGTATTTT
NA | few | TRBJ2-5 | TRBV29-1 | CSVALGYQYYF | TGCAGCGTCGCCCTCGGCTACCAATACTACTTC
NA | few | TRBJ2-2 | TRBV29-1 | CSVVGAANTGELFF | TGCAGCGTTGTGGGTGCCGCGAACACCGGGGAGCTGTTTTTT
TRBD2 | NA | TRBJ2-3 | TRBV6-5 | CASSYGLADTQYF | TGTGCCAGCAGTTACGGACTAGCAGATACGCAGTATTTT
TRBD1 | NA | TRBJ2-5 | TRBV29-1 | CSVDGGRGPPKETQYF | TGCAGCGTTGATGGCGGCAGGGGGCCTCCCAAAGAGACCCAGTACTTC
NA | NA | TRBJ1-1 | TRBV5-1 | CASSPRSPNTEAFF | TGCGCCAGCAGCCCGCGGTCACCTAACACTGAAGCTTTCTTT
TRBD1 | many | TRBJ2-1 | TRBV4-2 | CASSQDLGTGGNEQFF | TGTGCCAGCAGCCAAGATCTAGGGACAGGGGGCAATGAGCAGTTCTTC
NA | NA | TRBJ2-1 | TRBV19 | CASSPRTASYNEQFF | TGTGCCAGTAGTCCCCGGACGGCCTCCTACAATGAGCAGTTCTTC
TRBD1 | few | TRBJ1-3 | TRBV12-3/TRBV12-4 | CATGQESSGNTIYF | TGTGCCACTGGACAGGAGAGCTCTGGAAACACCATATATTTT
TRBD1 | NA | TRBJ2-2 | TRBV7-2 | CASRDRQGAGELFF | TGTGCCAGCAGAGATAGACAGGGGGCTGGGGAGCTGTTTTTT
TRBD1 | many | TRBJ1-2 | TRBV5-1 | CASSSGTGAHGYTF | TGCGCCAGCAGCTCAGGGACAGGGGCCCATGGCTACACCTTC
TRBD2 | few | TRBJ2-1 | TRBV12-3/TRBV12-4 | CASSKAGRTYNEQFF | TGTGCCAGCAGTAAAGCGGGAAGGACCTACAATGAGCAGTTCTTC
TRBD2 | NA | TRBJ2-2 | TRBV7-2 | CASSIGLAAYTGELFF | TGTGCCAGCAGCATTGGACTAGCGGCTTACACCGGGGAGCTGTTTTTT
NA | many | TRBJ2-7 | TRBV11-2 | CASSLLAYEQYF | TGTGCCAGCAGCTTACTGGCCTACGAGCAGTACTTC
NA | NA | TRBJ2-2 | TRBV7-9 | CASSFGHTANTGELFF | TGTGCCAGCAGCTTCGGACACACCGCGAACACCGGGGAGCTGTTTTTT
NA | few | TRBJ1-5 | TRBV12-3/TRBV12-4 | CASSPTLGSNQPQHF | TGTGCCAGCAGTCCTACCCTCGGGAGCAATCAGCCCCAGCATTTT
NA | once | TRBJ2-7 | TRBV5-1 | CASSPGTSQQFYEQYF | TGCGCCAGCAGCCCGGGGACATCTCAACAATTCTACGAGCAGTACTTC
TRBD1 | NA | TRBJ2-2 | TRBV20-1 | CSATTGPGKLFF | TGCAGTGCTACGACAGGGCCGGGGAAGCTGTTTTTT
TRBD2 | NA | TRBJ2-5 | TRBV11-2 | CASLRGALAGANQETQYF | TGTGCCAGCCTCAGGGGTGCTCTAGCGGGAGCAAACCAAGAGACCCAGTACTTC
NA | NA | TRBJ1-5 | TRBV7-9 | CASSLEGGSGQPQHF | TGTGCCAGCAGCTTAGAGGGGGGCTCGGGCCAGCCCCAGCATTTT
NA | NA | TRBJ2-1 | TRBV19 | CACSRDTRYNEQFF | TGTGCCTGCTCGCGGGACACGCGATACAATGAGCAGTTCTTC
NA | NA | TRBJ2-1 | TRBV9 | CASSVLPGTGTLYNEQFF | TGTGCCAGCAGCGTACTTCCCGGGACTGGCACTCTATACAATGAGCAGTTCTTC
TRBD2 | few | TRBJ2-1 | TRBV7-2 | CASSLARFRTSELNEQFF | TGTGCCAGCAGCTTAGCGCGATTTAGGACTAGCGAGCTAAATGAGCAGTTCTTC